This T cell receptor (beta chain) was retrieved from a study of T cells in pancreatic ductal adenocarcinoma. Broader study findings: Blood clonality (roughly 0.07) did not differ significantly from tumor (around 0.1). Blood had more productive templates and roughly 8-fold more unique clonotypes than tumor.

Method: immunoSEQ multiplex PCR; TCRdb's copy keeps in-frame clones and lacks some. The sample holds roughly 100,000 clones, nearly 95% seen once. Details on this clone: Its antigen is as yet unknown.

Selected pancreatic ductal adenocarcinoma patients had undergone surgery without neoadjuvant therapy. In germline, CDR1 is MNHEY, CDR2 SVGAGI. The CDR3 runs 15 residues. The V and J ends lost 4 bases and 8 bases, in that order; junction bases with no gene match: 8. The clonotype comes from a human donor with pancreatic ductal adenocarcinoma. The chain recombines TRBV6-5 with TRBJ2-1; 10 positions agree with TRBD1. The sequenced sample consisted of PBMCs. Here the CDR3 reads CASSSPGQGFDEQFF. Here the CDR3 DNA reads TGTGCCAGCAGTTCACCGGGACAGGGGTTCGATGAGCAGTTCTTC.